This is a list of T cell receptor beta chains from one sample in a study of blood T cells in healthy people across ages. TCRdb re-called the 5' RACE reads with MiXCR, one entry per CDR3 protein. Here the sample spans approximately 800,000 distinct CDR3 sequences, roughly 25% being singletons. This same sample was also part of a study on T cells of mothers and their children.

The sample taken for sequencing was blood. These receptor sequences come from a boy between 10 and 17 years old in good health. CDR3s include the opening cysteine and the closing phenylalanine or tryptophan. D genes are given only for firm matches. Some rows mark clone size as missing; the rest say once, few, many or name a class of expanded clone.

V gene	clone size	D gene	J gene	CDR3 DNA	CDR3 protein
TRBV28	few	NA	TRBJ1-1	TGTGCCAGCAGTTCACCGACAGTTTGGAACACTGAAGCTTTCTTT	CASSSPTVWNTEAFF
TRBV12-3/TRBV12-4	few	TRBD1	TRBJ1-5	TGTGCCAGCAGTTCCCGCGGGACAGTCGATGGCAATCAGCCCCAGCATTTT	CASSSRGTVDGNQPQHF
TRBV20-1	NA	TRBD1	TRBJ2-5	TGCAGTGCTAGAGAGGGGGATTGGACAGGGCGGGAGACCCAGTACTTC	CSAREGDWTGRETQYF
TRBV4-3	few	NA	TRBJ2-1	TGCGCCAGCAGCCAAGTCTTTCAGACAGCCTACAATGAGCAGTTCTTC	CASSQVFQTAYNEQFF
TRBV24-1	few	TRBD2	TRBJ2-5	TGTGCCACCAGTGACCCATTCGCGGGGGTCTTACAAGAGACCCAGTACTTC	CATSDPFAGVLQETQYF
TRBV6-2/TRBV6-3	NA	NA	TRBJ2-5	TGTGCCAGCAGTTACCCAGGGCCAGGAGCGCAAGAGACCCAGTACTTC	CASSYPGPGAQETQYF
TRBV29-1	NA	TRBD1	TRBJ2-7	TGCAGCGCTCGGGACAGGTACTCCTACCAGCAGTACTTC	CSARDRYSYQQYF
TRBV18	NA	NA	TRBJ1-5	TGTGCCAGCTCACTTGACAGGTCCAATCAGCCCCAGCATTTT	CASSLDRSNQPQHF
TRBV7-8	NA	NA	TRBJ2-2	TGTGCCAGCAGCCCTGGGGTTTGGGAGCTGTTTTTT	CASSPGVWELFF
TRBV28	few	TRBD1	TRBJ1-2	TGTGCCAGCAGTGGTCGACAGGGCTGGGGGTATGGCTACACCTTC	CASSGRQGWGYGYTF
TRBV4-3	NA	TRBD2	TRBJ2-7	TGCGCCAGCAGCCGCTCCCTAGCGGGGACGGCCTACGAGCAGTACTTC	CASSRSLAGTAYEQYF
TRBV28	NA	TRBD1	TRBJ2-4	TGTGCCAGCAGTAGTACTGGGACAGGGGAGGGGAGGTACTTC	CASSSTGTGEGRYF
TRBV11-2	few	NA	TRBJ1-1	TGTGCCAGCAGCTTAGGGGACCTCAGCACTGAAGCTTTCTTT	CASSLGDLSTEAFF
TRBV29-1	few	NA	TRBJ2-2	TGCAGCGTTGATTCCGACAACACCGGGGAGCTGTTTTTT	CSVDSDNTGELFF
TRBV7-2	few	TRBD1	TRBJ2-5	TGTGCCAGCAGCTTAGCGGGTGACAGGGCGAGGGAGACCCAGTACTTC	CASSLAGDRARETQYF
TRBV12-3/TRBV12-4	few	NA	TRBJ2-2	TGTGCCAGCCAATTTGCGAACACCGGGGAGCTGTTTTTT	CASQFANTGELFF
TRBV29-1	few	TRBD1	TRBJ2-7	TGCAGCGTCAAAGGAGGCTATTCCGGGACAGGTCCCTACGAGCAGTACTTC	CSVKGGYSGTGPYEQYF
TRBV7-2	few	TRBD2	TRBJ2-5	TGTGCCAGCAGCGATTTCCGGACTAGCGGTTCTGGGGGAGAGCAGTACTTC	CASSDFRTSGSGGEQYF
TRBV11-3	few	NA	TRBJ1-4	TGTGCCAGCAGCTTAGAGGTTCGGCCCCGGGACGATGAACTGTTTTTT	CASSLEVRPRDDELFF
TRBV29-1	few	NA	TRBJ2-7	TGCAGCGTTGATAGGGGATACGAGCAGTACTTC	CSVDRGYEQYF
TRBV6-5	few	TRBD1	TRBJ2-7	TGTGCCAGCACCTGGGGGACAGGGGCGTTCGAGCAGTACTTC	CASTWGTGAFEQYF
TRBV12-3/TRBV12-4	few	NA	TRBJ1-5	TGTGCCAGCAGTTTTAGGGGGGTTGGTCAGCCCCAGCATTTT	CASSFRGVGQPQHF
TRBV2	NA	TRBD1	TRBJ1-4	TGTGCCAGCGCGCAGACAGGGAATGAAAAACTGTTTTTT	CASAQTGNEKLFF
TRBV6-2/TRBV6-3	NA	NA	TRBJ2-3	TGTGCCAGCAGTTACACCGGTGCTAGCACAGATACGCAGTATTTT	CASSYTGASTDTQYF